This T cell receptor beta chain was found in a study of blood T cell repertoires in COVID-19. The wider study: The United States, Italy and Spain provided the acute and convalescent COVID-19 samples. PBMCs, B-cell-depleted T cells, or T cells were the source of the cDNA or gDNA that made up the material.

Germline trimming cut 5 bases from V and 6 bases from J; bases unmatched to any gene: 17. The CDR3 covers 16 residues. Germline CDR1 and CDR2: SGHRS and YFSETQ. Authors' methods: The assay estimated nucleated cells by amplifying reference gene primers. Sequencing was performed with immunoSEQ multiplex PCR; in TCRdb, only in-frame clones are kept and a portion is missing. V and J calls and clone size are as listed in that table; D and trimming were resolved from the DNA. The data contain around 200,000 clones, 80% to 90% of them seen just once; the ten biggest clones take up about 5%. This receptor was identified in a woman older than 75 with acute or convalescent COVID-19. V and J are TRBV5-1 and TRBJ2-7, with TRBD1 matching over 7 bases. Sequencing input: peripheral blood. The CDR3 is CASSSTLYGWDSEQYF. The CDR3 DNA sequence: TGCGCCAGCAGTTCCACCCTCTACGGATGGGACAGCGAGCAGTACTTC.